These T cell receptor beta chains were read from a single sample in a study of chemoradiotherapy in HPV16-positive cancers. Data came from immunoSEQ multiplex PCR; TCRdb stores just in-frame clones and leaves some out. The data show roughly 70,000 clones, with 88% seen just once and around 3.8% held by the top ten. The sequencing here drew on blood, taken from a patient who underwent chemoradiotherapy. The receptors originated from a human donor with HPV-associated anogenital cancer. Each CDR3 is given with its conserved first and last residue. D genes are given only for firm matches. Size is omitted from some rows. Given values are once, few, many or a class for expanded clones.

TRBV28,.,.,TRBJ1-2,TGTGCCAGCAGGAAGACAGGACTCTATGGCTACACCTTC,CASRKTGLYGYTF
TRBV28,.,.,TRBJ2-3,TGTGCCAGCAGCCGCCTTCTAGCCCCAGATACGCAGTATTTT,CASSRLLAPDTQYF
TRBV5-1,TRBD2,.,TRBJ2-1,TGCGCCAGCAGCTACCCAGTCGGGACTAGCGGATCATCCTCCTACAATGAGCAGTTCTTC,CASSYPVGTSGSSSYNEQFF
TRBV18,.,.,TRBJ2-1,TGTGCCAGCTCCCTTACGACAGTTTACAATGAGCAGTTCTTC,CASSLTTVYNEQFF
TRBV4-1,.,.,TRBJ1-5,TGCGCCAGCAGCCATGGCCGGGGGGGGCCGGTTAGCAATCAGCCCCAGCATTTT,CASSHGRGGPVSNQPQHF
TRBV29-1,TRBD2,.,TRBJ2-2,TGCAGCGTATTATCCCCTAGCGGGAGGACCGGGGAGCTGTTTTTT,CSVLSPSGRTGELFF
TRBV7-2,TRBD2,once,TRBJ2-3,TGTGCCAGCAGCAGGCTAGGACTAGATGCGGATACGCAGTATTTT,CASSRLGLDADTQYF
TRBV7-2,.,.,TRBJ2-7,TGTGCCAGCAGCTTAACGGGCGGCCCGAGCTCCTACGAGCAGTACTTC,CASSLTGGPSSYEQYF
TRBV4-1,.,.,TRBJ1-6,TGCGCCAGCAGCCAAGATTACGGGGCGCCCCTCCACTTT,CASSQDYGAPLHF
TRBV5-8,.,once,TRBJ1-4,TGTGCCAGCAGCTTGTACGCGGGGGGAAATGAAAAACTGTTTTTT,CASSLYAGGNEKLFF
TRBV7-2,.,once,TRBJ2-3,TGTGCCAGCAGCTTAACCCAGTTGGATACGCAGTATTTT,CASSLTQLDTQYF
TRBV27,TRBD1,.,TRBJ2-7,TGTGCCAGCAGTTCCAGCAGCTCAATGACAGGGGACGAGCAGTACTTC,CASSSSSSMTGDEQYF
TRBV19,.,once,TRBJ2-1,TGTGCCAGTAGTATGACAGCTAACAATGAGCAGTTCTTC,CASSMTANNEQFF
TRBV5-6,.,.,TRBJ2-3,TGTGCCAGCAGCTTGGCTAAGACCGCCACAGATACGCAGTATTTT,CASSLAKTATDTQYF
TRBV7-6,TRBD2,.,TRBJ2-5,TGTGCCAGCAGCCCCGGTGGGGGACTAGCACAAGAGACCCAGTACTTC,CASSPGGGLAQETQYF
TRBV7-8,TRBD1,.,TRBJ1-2,TGTGCCAGCAGCGGAGTCCCGGGACAGGGAACTGGTGGCTACACCTTC,CASSGVPGQGTGGYTF
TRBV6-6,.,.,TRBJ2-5,TGTGCCAGCAGTTATGGCGGGGGCGAGACCCAGTACTTC,CASSYGGGETQYF
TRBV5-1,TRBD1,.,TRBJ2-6,TGCGCCAGCAGCTTGGGGACAGGAGGATCACCGCCTGGGGCCAACGTCCTGACTTTC,CASSLGTGGSPPGANVLTF
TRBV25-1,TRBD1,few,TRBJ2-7,TGTGCCAGCAGTGCCGGGACAGGATATTACGAGCAGTACTTC,CASSAGTGYYEQYF
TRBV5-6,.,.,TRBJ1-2,TGTGCCAGCAGCTTGGCGGCAGGCCCAAGGGGTGGCTACACCTTC,CASSLAAGPRGGYTF
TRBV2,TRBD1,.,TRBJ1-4,TGTGCCACTCAACAGGGGTTTAATGAAAAACTGTTTTTT,CATQQGFNEKLFF
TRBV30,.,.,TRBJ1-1,TGTGCCTGGAGTCAGAACCCGAACACTGAAGCTTTCTTT,CAWSQNPNTEAFF
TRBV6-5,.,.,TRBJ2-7,TGTGCCAGCAGTTACTCGGCAGGGCCCTACGAGCAGTACTTC,CASSYSAGPYEQYF
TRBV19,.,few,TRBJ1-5,TGTGCCAGTAGTGTGTGGTCTAGCAATCAGCCCCAGCATTTT,CASSVWSSNQPQHF
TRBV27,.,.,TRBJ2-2,TGTGCCAGCAGTTTAAGGACAGACCCGAACACCGGGGAGCTGTTTTTT,CASSLRTDPNTGELFF
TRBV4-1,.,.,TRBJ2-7,TGCGCCAGCAGCCAACGGTTCCCTGTGAGCTCCTACGAGCAGTACTTC,CASSQRFPVSSYEQYF
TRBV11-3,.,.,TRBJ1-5,TGTGCCAGCAGCTTAGAGACGGTAATTTGTCGGATCTATAGCAATCAGCCCCAGCATTTT,CASSLETVICRIYSNQPQHF
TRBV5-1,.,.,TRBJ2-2,TGCGCCAGCAGCTCGCGGCGGGTGGACACCGGGGAGCTGTTTTTT,CASSSRRVDTGELFF
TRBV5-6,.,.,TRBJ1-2,TGTGCCAGCAGCTTGGGCGTCAGTAACTATGGCTACACCTTC,CASSLGVSNYGYTF
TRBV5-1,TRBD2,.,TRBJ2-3,TGCGCCAGCAGCTTGGTTGCGGGGGGTCCCCAGGATACGCAGTATTTT,CASSLVAGGPQDTQYF
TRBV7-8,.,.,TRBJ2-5,TGTGCCAGCAGCTTAGGCCCAGGCGGGGAGACCCAGTACTTC,CASSLGPGGETQYF
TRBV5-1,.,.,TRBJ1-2,TGCGCCAGCAGCTTGGAAGGTCCGGGAGTCTATGGCTACACCTTC,CASSLEGPGVYGYTF
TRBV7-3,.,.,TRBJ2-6,TGTGCCAGCAGCACGACAGGCAACGTCCTGACTTTC,CASSTTGNVLTF
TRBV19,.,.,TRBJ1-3,TGTGCCAGTAGTCCCACGGGACCCCCGGGCTCTGGAAACACCATATATTTT,CASSPTGPPGSGNTIYF
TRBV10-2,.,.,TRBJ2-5,TGCGCCAGCAGTGAGAGGGGACTTCAAGAGACCCAGTACTTC,CASSERGLQETQYF
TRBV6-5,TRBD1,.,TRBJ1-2,TGTGCCAGCACCAAAGGAGGGGGCGCCTGGGGCTACACCTTC,CASTKGGGAWGYTF
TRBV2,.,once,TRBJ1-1,TGTGCCAGCAGTGAAGTGAGCTCCTACACTGAAGCTTTCTTT,CASSEVSSYTEAFF
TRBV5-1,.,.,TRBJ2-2,TGCGCCAGCAGCTGGACCCCGTTAGTGAAGGGTGGGAGCACCGGGGAGCTGTTTTTT,CASSWTPLVKGGSTGELFF
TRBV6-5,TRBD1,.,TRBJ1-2,TGTGCCAGCAGAAAAGGGGGCGGCGGCTATGGCTACACCTTC,CASRKGGGGYGYTF
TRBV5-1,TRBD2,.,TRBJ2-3,TGCGCCAGCAGCCCCGAGAAAGGGGCGGGGGGCACAGATACGCAGTATTTT,CASSPEKGAGGTDTQYF
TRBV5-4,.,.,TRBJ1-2,TGTGCCAGCAGCTTGTCGGGGAGAAGGGATGGCTACACCTTC,CASSLSGRRDGYTF
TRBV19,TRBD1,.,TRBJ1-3,TGTGCCAGTGCGCCTCGGGGGGACAGAGGAGGAAACACCATATATTTT,CASAPRGDRGGNTIYF
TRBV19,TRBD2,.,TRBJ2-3,TGTGCCAGTAGTGGGACTAGCGGGGGAGTAGATACGCAGTATTTT,CASSGTSGGVDTQYF
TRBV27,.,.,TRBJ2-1,TGTGCCAGCAGATCCCGAGCGGAAGGGGGTGAGCAGTTCTTC,CASRSRAEGGEQFF
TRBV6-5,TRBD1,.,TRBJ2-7,TGTGCCAGCAGGGGACAGTTGGTCAAGGGCGAGCAGTACTTC,CASRGQLVKGEQYF